Listed here is a single TCR beta chain. The data stem from a study of blood T cell repertoires in COVID-19. As for the study in general: In each case, the material was cDNA or gDNA derived from T cells, B-cell-depleted T cells, or PBMCs.

The authors' processing: Amplification of reference gene primers provided the estimated nucleated cell counts. Clones were sequenced by immunoSEQ multiplex PCR, and TCRdb holds only the in-frame ones, with some missing. V, J and clone size derive from that table, while D and trimming were established from the DNA sequence. The sample yields 200,000 to 250,000 clones, approximately 80% seen once. From germline, CDR1 is SGHRS and CDR2 YFSETQ. V lost 4 bases and J 5 bases, leaving 18 bases between the germline ends. The CDR3 has 15 amino acids. This clonotype was sampled from a woman aged 40 to 55 with acute COVID-19. The J gene is TRBJ2-5, the V gene TRBV5-1, with D maybe TRBD2 (5 bases). Sequenced: PBMCs or T cells enriched from blood (not recorded which). In nucleotides, the CDR3 is TGCGCCAGCAGCCCGACCCCCCGCGGGCCGGAGACCCAGTACTTC. Protein: CASSPTPRGPETQYF.